This T cell receptor (beta chain) derives from a study of human T cells and chemical hapten exposure. The wider study: An approximately 2 cm by approximately 2 cm inner upper arm patch received 2% DPC for sensitization. Small differences in pooled library volume mainly drove the variation in TCR yields per sample.

Whole-study results and caveats: Expanded TCRs made up significantly more big CDR3 similarity clusters than controls did. The study found that DPC sensitization did not change TCRs above 1 in 1000 frequency.

In the case of this clonotype: The target antigen is unknown.

Per the germline V gene, CDR1 is DFQATT and CDR2 is SNEGSKA (reference sequence). This CDR3 has 16 amino acids. The germline V and J ends were trimmed by 0 bases and 0 bases, with 12 bases remaining between them. Time point denoted: pre-sensitization, week 0. Treatment indicated: therapeutic diphenylcyclopropenone sensitization with weekly scalp DPC. TCRdb re-called the RACE reads with MiXCR, one entry per CDR3 protein. The sample includes a few hundred thousand distinct CDR3 sequences, more than 6.5% of them seen just once. This chain uses TRBV20-1 with TRBJ1-5; unclear D gene. Material: whole blood, obtained in connection with sensitization to the hapten diphenylcyclopropenone (DPC). This clonotype originated in a woman aged 40 to 50 with alopecia areata. Some clones in this sample may be carry-over from other donors' samples. The CDR3 nucleotides are TGCAGTGCTAGAGATGGCGGGCCGCGTAGCAATCAGCCCCAGCATTTT. Its translation: CSARDGGPRSNQPQHF.